This is a list of T cell receptor beta chains from one sample in a study of blood T cell repertoires in COVID-19. Method: immunoSEQ multiplex PCR; TCRdb's copy keeps in-frame clones and lacks some. The sample lists fewer than 250,000 clones, 83% seen once, with roughly 2.8% in the top ten. The sample consisted of peripheral blood. Every receptor here comes from a man aged 45-60 years with active or convalescent COVID-19. CDR3s include the opening cysteine and the closing phenylalanine or tryptophan. The order of the fields is clone size, V gene, J gene, CDR3 protein. Only part of the rows carry a size: once, few, many, or a class if the clone is expanded.

-,TRBV29-1,TRBJ1-2,CSATPTGSHYGYTF
-,TRBV15,TRBJ1-1,CATSRDVGGGTEAFF
-,TRBV29-1,TRBJ2-3,CSALGAGVSTDTQYF
-,TRBV7-9,TRBJ1-6,CASSLQGADSPLHF
once,TRBV3-1/TRBV3-2,TRBJ2-7,CASSPPGLAGVEQYF
-,TRBV24-1,TRBJ1-2,CATSDFVGYTF
-,TRBV2,TRBJ1-2,CASMEQINNYGYTF
-,TRBV4-1,TRBJ2-3,CASSQDGTGTDTQYF
-,TRBV10-2,TRBJ1-5,CASSSLGTGGPVSNQPQHF
-,TRBV5-1,TRBJ2-5,CAGGPSGGLGETQYF
-,TRBV9,TRBJ2-1,CASRPPGQTYNEQFF
-,TRBV19,TRBJ2-1,CASGGQLSSYNEQFF
-,TRBV19,TRBJ1-5,CASSQQISNQPQHF
-,TRBV5-1,TRBJ1-1,CASSLGTGITTEAFF
-,TRBV3-1/TRBV3-2,TRBJ2-1,CASSQVGLEQFF
-,TRBV6-5,TRBJ2-5,CASSGRLTETQYF
-,TRBV6-6,TRBJ1-2,CASNIGQLANYGYTF
-,TRBV4-3,TRBJ2-1,CASSQEDRGRANGQFF
-,TRBV12-5,TRBJ2-7,CASGLAGSYEQYF
-,TRBV7-8,TRBJ1-5,CASSLLGLPSNQPQHF
few,TRBV2,TRBJ1-2,CASSFGGDGYTF
-,TRBV5-1,TRBJ2-5,CASSQTGGSRETQYF
-,TRBV19,TRBJ2-1,CASRGQGRGEQFF
-,TRBV30,TRBJ1-6,CAWSKGQENSPLHF
-,TRBV6-1,TRBJ2-3,CASSGHRLAGTDTQYF
-,TRBV2,TRBJ2-3,CASSEEASPSTDTQYF
-,TRBV7-2,TRBJ2-1,CASRTGIQGEQFF
-,TRBV29-1,TRBJ2-1,CSVPRGGMDNEQFF
-,TRBV19,TRBJ1-3,CASSRGPSSGNTIYF
-,TRBV19,TRBJ2-4,CASLPGGRRSLLAKNIQYF
-,TRBV4-1,TRBJ1-2,CASSQASGNTNYGYTF
-,TRBV11-2,TRBJ1-2,CASSSTGWGYTF
-,TRBV10-1,TRBJ2-3,CASSPIASGSTDTQYF
-,TRBV28,TRBJ1-1,CASSPTGVEATEAFF
-,TRBV4-3,TRBJ1-2,CASSQDRAHYGYTF
-,TRBV6-2/TRBV6-3,TRBJ2-5,CASSYTGTGYGETQYF
-,TRBV10-3,TRBJ2-7,CAISDRQGADEQYF
-,TRBV6-5,TRBJ2-7,CASSYGASGGPGEQYF
once,TRBV5-1,TRBJ2-1,CASRQPGGLLYEQFF
-,TRBV11-2,TRBJ1-4,CASSLRTDGEKLFF
-,TRBV12-2,TRBJ2-1,CASRPQRVAGGGGEQFF
few,TRBV2,TRBJ1-1,CASSWAQYTEAFF